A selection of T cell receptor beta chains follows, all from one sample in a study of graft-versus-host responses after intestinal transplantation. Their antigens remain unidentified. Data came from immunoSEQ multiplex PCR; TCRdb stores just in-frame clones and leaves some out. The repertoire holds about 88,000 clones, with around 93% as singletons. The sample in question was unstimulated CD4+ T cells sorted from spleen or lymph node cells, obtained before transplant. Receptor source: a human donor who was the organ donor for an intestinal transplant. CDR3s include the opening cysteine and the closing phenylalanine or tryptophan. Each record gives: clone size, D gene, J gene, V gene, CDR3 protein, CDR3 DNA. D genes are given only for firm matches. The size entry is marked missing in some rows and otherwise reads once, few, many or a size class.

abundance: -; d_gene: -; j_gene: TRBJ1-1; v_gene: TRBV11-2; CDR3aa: CASSLERTEAFF; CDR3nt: TGTGCCAGCAGCTTAGAGCGAACTGAAGCTTTCTTT
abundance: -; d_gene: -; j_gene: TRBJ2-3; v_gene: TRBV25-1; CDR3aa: CASSATGTSTDTQYF; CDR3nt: TGTGCCAGCAGTGCAACCGGGACATCCACAGATACGCAGTATTTT
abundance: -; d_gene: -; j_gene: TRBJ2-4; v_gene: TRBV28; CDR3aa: CASSFSGEGKNIQYF; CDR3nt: TGTGCCAGCAGTTTTTCAGGGGAGGGCAAAAACATTCAGTACTTC
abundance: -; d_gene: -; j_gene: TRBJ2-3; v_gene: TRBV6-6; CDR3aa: CASSYSGGADTQYF; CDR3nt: TGTGCCAGCAGTTACTCCGGGGGAGCAGATACGCAGTATTTT
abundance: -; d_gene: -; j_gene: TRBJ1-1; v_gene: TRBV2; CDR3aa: CASSPGNTEAFF; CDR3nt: TGTGCCAGCAGTCCAGGGAACACTGAAGCTTTCTTT
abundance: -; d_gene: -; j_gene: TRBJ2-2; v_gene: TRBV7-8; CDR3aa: CASSLGQPNTGELFF; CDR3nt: TGTGCCAGCAGCTTAGGACAGCCGAACACCGGGGAGCTGTTTTTT
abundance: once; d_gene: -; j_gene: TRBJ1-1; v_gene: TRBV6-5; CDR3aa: CATRTANTEAFF; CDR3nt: TGTGCCACGCGGACAGCGAACACTGAAGCTTTCTTT
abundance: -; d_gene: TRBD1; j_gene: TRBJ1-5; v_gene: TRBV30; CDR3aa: CAWSRRQGGQPQHF; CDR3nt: TGTGCCTGGAGTAGAAGACAGGGAGGTCAGCCCCAGCATTTT
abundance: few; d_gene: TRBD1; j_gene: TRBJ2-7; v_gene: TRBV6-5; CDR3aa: CASSYSYRGPNYEQYF; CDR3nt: TGTGCCAGCAGTTACTCCTACAGGGGGCCAAACTACGAGCAGTACTTC
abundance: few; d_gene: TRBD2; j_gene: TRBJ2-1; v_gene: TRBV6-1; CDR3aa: CASSEGGTKFYNEQFF; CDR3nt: TGTGCCAGCAGTGAAGGCGGGACTAAATTTTACAATGAGCAGTTCTTC
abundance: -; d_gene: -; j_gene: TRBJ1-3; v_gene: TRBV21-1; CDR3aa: CASSKGHGGNTIYF; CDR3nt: TGTGCCAGCAGCAAGGGACACGGTGGAAACACCATATATTTT
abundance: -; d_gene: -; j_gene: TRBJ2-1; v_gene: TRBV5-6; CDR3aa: CASSLTRLHNEQFF; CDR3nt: TGTGCCAGCAGCTTGACGAGACTTCACAATGAGCAGTTCTTC
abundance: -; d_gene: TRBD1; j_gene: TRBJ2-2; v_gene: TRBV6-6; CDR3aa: CASSTRRTGGDGELFF; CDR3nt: TGTGCCAGCAGTACCAGGAGGACAGGGGGCGACGGGGAGCTGTTTTTT
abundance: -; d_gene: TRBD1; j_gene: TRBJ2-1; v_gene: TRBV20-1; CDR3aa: CSARTGHEQFF; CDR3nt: TGCAGTGCCCGGACAGGACATGAGCAGTTCTTC
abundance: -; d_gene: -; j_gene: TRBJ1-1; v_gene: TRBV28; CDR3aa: CASSSPPGDTEAFF; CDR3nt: TGTGCCAGCAGTTCCCCTCCGGGGGACACTGAAGCTTTCTTT
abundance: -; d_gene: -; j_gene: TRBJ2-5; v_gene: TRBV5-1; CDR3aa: CASSSGLETQYF; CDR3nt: TGCGCCAGCAGCTCGGGGTTAGAGACCCAGTACTTC
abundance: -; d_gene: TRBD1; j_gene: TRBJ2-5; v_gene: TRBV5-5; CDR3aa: CASSLGMWTGGSETQYF; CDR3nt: TGTGCCAGCAGCTTGGGGATGTGGACAGGGGGCTCGGAGACCCAGTACTTC
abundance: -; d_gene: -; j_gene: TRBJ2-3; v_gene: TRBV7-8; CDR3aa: CASSLSGTGDTQYF; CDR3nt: TGTGCCAGCAGCTTGAGTGGGACTGGAGATACGCAGTATTTT
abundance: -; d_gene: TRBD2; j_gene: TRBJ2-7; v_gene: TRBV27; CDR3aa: CASSFRLAGVIGNYEQYF; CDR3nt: TGTGCCAGCAGCTTTCGACTAGCGGGAGTAATTGGGAACTACGAGCAGTACTTC
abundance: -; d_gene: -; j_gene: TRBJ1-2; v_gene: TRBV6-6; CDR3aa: CASHKREGGYTF; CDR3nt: TGTGCCAGCCACAAACGGGAAGGCGGCTACACCTTC
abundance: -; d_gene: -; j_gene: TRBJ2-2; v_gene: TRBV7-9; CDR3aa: CASSVWGLDTGELFF; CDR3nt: TGTGCCAGCAGCGTTTGGGGACTTGACACCGGGGAGCTGTTTTTT
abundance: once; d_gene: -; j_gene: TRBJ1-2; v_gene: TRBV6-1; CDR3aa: CASKGGSNYGYTF; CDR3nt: TGTGCCAGCAAGGGGGGGTCTAACTATGGCTACACCTTC
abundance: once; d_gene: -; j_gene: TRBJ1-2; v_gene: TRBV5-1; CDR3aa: CASSLVQGNGYTF; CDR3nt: TGCGCCAGCAGCTTGGTACAGGGCAATGGCTACACCTTC
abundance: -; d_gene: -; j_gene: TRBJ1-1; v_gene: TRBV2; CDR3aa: CAGNRGGNTEAFF; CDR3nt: TGTGCCGGCAACCGCGGGGGGAACACTGAAGCTTTCTTT
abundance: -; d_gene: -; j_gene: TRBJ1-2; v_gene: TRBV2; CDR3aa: CASSGTVYGYTF; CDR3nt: TGTGCCAGCAGTGGGACAGTTTATGGCTACACCTTC
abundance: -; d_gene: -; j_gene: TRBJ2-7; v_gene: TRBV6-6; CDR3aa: CASSYYPGVSYEQYF; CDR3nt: TGTGCCAGCAGTTACTACCCAGGGGTCTCCTACGAGCAGTACTTC
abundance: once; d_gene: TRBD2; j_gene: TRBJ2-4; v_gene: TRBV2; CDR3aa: CASRIGLAAQYF; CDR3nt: TGTGCCAGCAGGATTGGACTAGCCGCCCAGTACTTC
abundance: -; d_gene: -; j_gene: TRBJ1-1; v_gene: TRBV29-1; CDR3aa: CSVGFLGLLGTEAFF; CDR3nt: TGCAGCGTTGGTTTTCTAGGTTTGTTGGGCACTGAAGCTTTCTTT
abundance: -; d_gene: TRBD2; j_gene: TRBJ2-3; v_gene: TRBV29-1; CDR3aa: CSVGGASTDTQYF; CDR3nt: TGCAGCGTCGGGGGGGCCTCCACAGATACGCAGTATTTT
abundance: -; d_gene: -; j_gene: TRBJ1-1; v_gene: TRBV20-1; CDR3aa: CSADSAQPFF; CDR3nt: TGCAGTGCAGACAGTGCCCAACCGTTCTTT
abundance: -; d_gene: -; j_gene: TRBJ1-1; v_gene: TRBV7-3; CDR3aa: CASSLTGDTEAFF; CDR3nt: TGTGCCAGCAGCTTAACAGGGGACACTGAAGCTTTCTTT
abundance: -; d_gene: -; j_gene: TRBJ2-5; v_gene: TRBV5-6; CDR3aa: CASSSRGRGETQYF; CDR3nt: TGTGCCAGCAGCTCCAGGGGTAGGGGAGAGACCCAGTACTTC
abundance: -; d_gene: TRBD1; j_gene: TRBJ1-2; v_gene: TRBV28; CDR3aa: CASSLGTGTSYGYTF; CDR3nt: TGTGCCAGCAGTTTGGGGACAGGGACGTCCTATGGCTACACCTTC
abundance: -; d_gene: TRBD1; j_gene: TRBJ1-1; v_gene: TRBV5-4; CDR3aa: CASRSPGQSTEAFF; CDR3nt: TGTGCCAGCAGGTCGCCGGGACAGTCCACTGAAGCTTTCTTT
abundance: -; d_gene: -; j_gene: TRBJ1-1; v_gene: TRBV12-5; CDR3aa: CASGLFSLQVMNTEAFF; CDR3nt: TGTGCTAGTGGTTTGTTCTCCCTACAGGTCATGAACACTGAAGCTTTCTTT
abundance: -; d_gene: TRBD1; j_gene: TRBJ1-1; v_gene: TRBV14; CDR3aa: CASSLPGTGQNTEAFF; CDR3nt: TGTGCCAGCAGCCTTCCTGGGACAGGGCAGAACACTGAAGCTTTCTTT
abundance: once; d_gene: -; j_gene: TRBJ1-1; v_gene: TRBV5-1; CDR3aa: CASSFSVLQAHGGAFF; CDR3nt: TGCGCCAGCAGCTTTTCGGTGCTACAGGCCCATGGTGGAGCTTTCTTT
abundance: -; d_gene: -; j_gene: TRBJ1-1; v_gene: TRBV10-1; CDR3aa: CASSTGDTEAFF; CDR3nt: TGCGCCAGCAGTACGGGAGACACTGAAGCTTTCTTT
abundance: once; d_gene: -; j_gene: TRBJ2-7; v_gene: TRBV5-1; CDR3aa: CASSLIGRPYEQYF; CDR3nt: TGCGCCAGCAGCTTGATAGGCAGGCCCTACGAGCAGTACTTC
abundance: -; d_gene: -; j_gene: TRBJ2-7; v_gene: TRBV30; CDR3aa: CAWSNFPGKSEQYF; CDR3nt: TGTGCCTGGAGTAATTTTCCAGGGAAATCTGAGCAGTACTTC
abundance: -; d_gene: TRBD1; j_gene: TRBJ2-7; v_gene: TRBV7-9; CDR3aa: CASSLGGRTGNYEQYF; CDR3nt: TGTGCCAGCAGCTTAGGGGGCCGGACAGGGAACTACGAGCAGTACTTC
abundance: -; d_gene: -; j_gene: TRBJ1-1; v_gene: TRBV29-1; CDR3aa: CSTNRDSRNTEAFF; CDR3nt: TGCAGCACAAACAGGGATTCCAGGAACACTGAAGCTTTCTTT
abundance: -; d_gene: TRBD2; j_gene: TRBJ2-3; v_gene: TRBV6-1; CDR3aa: CASTFRRGGTDTQYF; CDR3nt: TGTGCCAGCACTTTTCGGCGGGGGGGCACAGATACGCAGTATTTT
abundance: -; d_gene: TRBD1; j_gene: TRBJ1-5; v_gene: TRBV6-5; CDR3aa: CASSPLTGESQPQHF; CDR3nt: TGTGCCAGCAGCCCCCTAACAGGGGAGAGTCAGCCCCAGCATTTT
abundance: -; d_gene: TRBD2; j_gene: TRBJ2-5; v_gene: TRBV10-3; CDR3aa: CAISGDGGVKTQYF; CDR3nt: TGTGCCATCAGTGGGGACGGGGGGGTAAAGACCCAGTACTTC
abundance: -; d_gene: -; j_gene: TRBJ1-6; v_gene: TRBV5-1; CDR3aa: CASSSGGRNSPLHF; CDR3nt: TGCGCCAGCAGCTCCGGGGGTAGGAATTCACCCCTCCACTTT
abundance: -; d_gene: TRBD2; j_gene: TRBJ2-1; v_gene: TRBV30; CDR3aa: CARTRVAGRDNEQFF; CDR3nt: TGTGCCAGGACCCGAGTAGCGGGGCGAGACAATGAGCAGTTCTTC
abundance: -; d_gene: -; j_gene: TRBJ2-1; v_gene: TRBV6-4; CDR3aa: CASSEVAGPPNEQFF; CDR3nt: TGTGCCAGCAGTGAGGTGGCGGGCCCCCCCAATGAGCAGTTCTTC
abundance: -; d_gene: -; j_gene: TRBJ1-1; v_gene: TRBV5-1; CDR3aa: CASSSSPPRGLALNTEAFF; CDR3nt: TGCGCCAGCAGCTCCTCCCCCCCTCGAGGCCTGGCCCTGAACACTGAAGCTTTCTTT
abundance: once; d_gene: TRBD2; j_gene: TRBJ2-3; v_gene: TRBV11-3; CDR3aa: CASSSSGVTDTQYF; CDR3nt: TGTGCCAGCAGCTCTAGCGGAGTCACAGATACGCAGTATTTT
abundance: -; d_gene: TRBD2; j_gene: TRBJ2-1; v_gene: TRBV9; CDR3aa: CASSVKAGTVYNEQFF; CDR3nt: TGTGCCAGCAGCGTGAAAGCGGGGACCGTATACAATGAGCAGTTCTTC
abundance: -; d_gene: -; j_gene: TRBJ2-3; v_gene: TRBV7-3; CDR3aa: CASGPSTDTQYF; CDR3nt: TGTGCCAGCGGCCCATCCACAGATACGCAGTATTTT
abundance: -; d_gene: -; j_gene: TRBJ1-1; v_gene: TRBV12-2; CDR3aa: CASRNRGRGGKTEAFF; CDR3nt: TGTGCAAGTCGCAACAGGGGGCGCGGGGGGAAGACTGAAGCTTTCTTT
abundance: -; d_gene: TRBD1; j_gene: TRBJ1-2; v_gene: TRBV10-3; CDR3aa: CAISQGNRGSLYGYTF; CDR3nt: TGTGCCATCAGCCAAGGAAACAGGGGAAGTCTCTATGGCTACACCTTC
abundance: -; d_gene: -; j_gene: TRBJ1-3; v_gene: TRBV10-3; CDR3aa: CASRLSLSGNTIYF; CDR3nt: TGTGCCAGCCGACTTAGCCTCTCTGGAAACACCATATATTTT
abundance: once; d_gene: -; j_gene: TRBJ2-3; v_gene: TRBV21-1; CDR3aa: CASTCSAREGWTDTQYF; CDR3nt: TGTGCCAGCACCTGCTCTGCGCGGGAGGGTTGGACAGATACGCAGTATTTT
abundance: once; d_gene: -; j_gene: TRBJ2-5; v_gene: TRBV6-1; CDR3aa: CASSDQRQRPQETQYF; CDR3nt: TGTGCCAGCAGTGACCAAAGACAGCGACCTCAAGAGACCCAGTACTTC
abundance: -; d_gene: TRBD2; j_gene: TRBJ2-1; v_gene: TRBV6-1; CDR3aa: CASSEAVGGSYNEQFF; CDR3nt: TGTGCCAGCAGTGAAGCTGTGGGGGGGTCCTACAATGAGCAGTTCTTC
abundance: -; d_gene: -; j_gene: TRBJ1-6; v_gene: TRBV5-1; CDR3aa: CASSLRSVGSPLHF; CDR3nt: TGCGCCAGCAGCTTGCGATCTGTCGGGAGCCCCCTCCACTTT
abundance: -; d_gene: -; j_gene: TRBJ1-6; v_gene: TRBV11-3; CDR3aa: CASSFRARASSYNSPLHF; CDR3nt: -